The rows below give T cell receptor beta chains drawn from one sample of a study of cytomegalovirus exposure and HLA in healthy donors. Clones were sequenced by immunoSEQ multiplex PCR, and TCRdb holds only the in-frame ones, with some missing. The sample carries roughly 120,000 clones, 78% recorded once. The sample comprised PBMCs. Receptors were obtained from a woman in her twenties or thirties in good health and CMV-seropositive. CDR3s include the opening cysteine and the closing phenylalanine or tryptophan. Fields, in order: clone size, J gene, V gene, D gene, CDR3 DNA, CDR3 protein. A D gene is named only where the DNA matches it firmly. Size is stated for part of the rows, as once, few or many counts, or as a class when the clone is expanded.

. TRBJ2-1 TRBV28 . TGTGCCAGCAGCCTAGGGGCGAGCTCCTACAATGAGCAGTTCTTC CASSLGASSYNEQFF
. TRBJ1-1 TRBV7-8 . TGTGCCAGCAGCTCCATCATCCGACAGTCGAACTTCGTGAACACTGAAGCTTTCTTT CASSSIIRQSNFVNTEAFF
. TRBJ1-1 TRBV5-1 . TGCGCCAGCAGCTTGAGCCGGTACACTGAAGCTTTCTTT CASSLSRYTEAFF
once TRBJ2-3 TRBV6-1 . TGTGCCAGCAGTGAAAGGGCAGGGGGGCCAGATACGCAGTATTTT CASSERAGGPDTQYF
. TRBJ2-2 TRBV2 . TGTGCCAGTTTACGGGGGACGGGGACCGGGGAGCTGTTTTTT CASLRGTGTGELFF
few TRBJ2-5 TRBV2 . TGTGCCAGCAGTGCGGAAGAGACCCAGTACTTC CASSAEETQYF
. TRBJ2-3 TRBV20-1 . TGCAGTGCTAGCCGGGGGGATACGCAGTATTTT CSASRGDTQYF
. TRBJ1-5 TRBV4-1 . TGCGCCAGCAGCCTGGAGTTGAGGCGGCCCCAGCATTTT CASSLELRRPQHF
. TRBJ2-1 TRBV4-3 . TGCGCCAGCAGCCAAGACTTCCGGGGGGAGCAGTTCTTC CASSQDFRGEQFF
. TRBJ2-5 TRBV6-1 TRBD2 TGTGCCAGCAGTGAGCCGGGAGGAGAGACCCAGTACTTC CASSEPGGETQYF
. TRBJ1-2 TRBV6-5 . TGTGCCACGGGGAGGGGCCAACACTATGGCTACACCTTC CATGRGQHYGYTF
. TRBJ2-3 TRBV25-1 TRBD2 TGTGCCAGTATCGTAAGGAGCGGGGGCCCCACAGATACGCAGTATTTT CASIVRSGGPTDTQYF
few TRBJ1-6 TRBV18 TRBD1 TGTGCCAGCTCACCCCTTGGACAGGACAGGAGCTCCTATAATTCACCCCTCCACTTT CASSPLGQDRSSYNSPLHF
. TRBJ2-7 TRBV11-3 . TGTGCCAGCAGCTCCGACAGTTACCGGCAGTACTTC CASSSDSYRQYF
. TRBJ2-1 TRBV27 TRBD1 TGTGCCAGCAGTCCATCAAGGCTGGGACAGGGTGGGAAAATAAGCTCCTACAATGAGCAGTTCTTC CASSPSRLGQGGKISSYNEQFF
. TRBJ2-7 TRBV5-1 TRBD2 TGCGCCAGCAGCTTGGCGGCCGGGGGCGGGGGGGCCTACGAGCAGTACTTC CASSLAAGGGGAYEQYF
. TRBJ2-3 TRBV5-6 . TGTGCCAGCAGCCTCGCGGAAAGCCGGGATACGCAGTATTTT CASSLAESRDTQYF
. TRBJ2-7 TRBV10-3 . TGTGCCATCAGTGAGCGCCAAGTCTACGAGCAGTACTTC CAISERQVYEQYF
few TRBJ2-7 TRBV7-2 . TGTGCCAGCAGGGGGCGAGGCCCCGAGCAGTACTTC CASRGRGPEQYF
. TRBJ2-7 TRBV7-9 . TGTTCCAGCAGCTTAGGGGGAGGGCAGTCTACCTACGAGCAGTACTTC CSSSLGGGQSTYEQYF
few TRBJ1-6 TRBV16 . TGTGCCAGCAGCCAGAAGGGGGGGTCACCCCTCCACTTT CASSQKGGSPLHF
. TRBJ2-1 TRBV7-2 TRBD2 TGTGCCAGCAGCTCCTCCGGCGGGTTAGCGGGGAACAATGAGCAGTTCTTC CASSSSGGLAGNNEQFF
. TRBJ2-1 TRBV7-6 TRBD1 TGTGCCAGCAGCTTATTCCCTGCGGGACAGGGATTGAGCTCCTACAATGAGCAGTTCTTC CASSLFPAGQGLSSYNEQFF
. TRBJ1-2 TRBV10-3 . TGTGCCAGCAGCCACCAGGCAGGGTGGTCTTATGGCTACACCTTC CASSHQAGWSYGYTF
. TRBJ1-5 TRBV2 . TGTGCCAGCAGTCCTAGGATCGATCAGCCCCAGCATTTT CASSPRIDQPQHF
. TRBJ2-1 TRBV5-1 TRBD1 TGCGCCAGCAGCGGCGGACAGGGAGCCTACAATGAGCAGTTCTTC CASSGGQGAYNEQFF
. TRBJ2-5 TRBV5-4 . TGTGCCAGCAGCAATAGAGAGACCCAGTACTTC CASSNRETQYF
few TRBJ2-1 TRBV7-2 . TGTGCCAGCAGCCTCGACCCGCTAGCGTCCTACAATGAGCAGTTCTTC CASSLDPLASYNEQFF
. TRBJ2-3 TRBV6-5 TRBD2 TGTGCCAGCAGTTACGTGCGGGGGGGCCTGGATACGCAGTATTTT CASSYVRGGLDTQYF
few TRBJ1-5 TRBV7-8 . TGTGCCAGCAGCTACTCCCGGGGGAGTCAGCCCCAGCATTTT CASSYSRGSQPQHF
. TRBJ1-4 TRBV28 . TGTGCCAGCAGCTGGGGATGGGAGGGAACTGGTAATGAAAAACTGTTTTTT CASSWGWEGTGNEKLFF
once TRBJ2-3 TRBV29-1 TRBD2 TGCAGCGCCACCGAAGGGCGGGGGGGGTACACAGATACGCAGTATTTT CSATEGRGGYTDTQYF